One sample yielded the 28 T cell receptor beta chains listed below, sequenced in a study of T cells in narcolepsy. Produced via immunoSEQ multiplex PCR; TCRdb's table is partial and in-frame only. The sample records under 35,000 clones, more than 70% being singletons. What was sequenced was memory (CD45RA-) CD4+ T cells from blood. These receptors were taken from a human donor in good health.

The CDR3 coding sequence is TGTGCCAGCAGCCGGTTAGCTAGGGGGTTGGAGACCCAGTACTTC. Translation: CASSRLARGLETQYF. This chain links TRBV2 with TRBJ2-5; possible D gene TRBD1, 6 bases. CDR1 is SNHLY, CDR2 FYNNEI, per germline. The CDR3 extends over 15 amino acids. Deletions cut 6 bases from V and 5 bases from J, with 19 bases between.

This chain connects TRBV7-9 to TRBJ2-5; TRBD2 matches 9 bases. The trim removed 5 bases at V and 1 base at J, leaving 8 bases unmatched. This CDR3 has 16 amino acids. Germline lookup yields CDR1 SEHNR and CDR2 FQNEAQ (reference sequence). The CDR3 is CASSLRGGPIQETQYF. The CDR3 coding sequence is TGTGCCAGCAGCCTGCGGGGGGGCCCCATCCAAGAGACCCAGTACTTC. Full variable domain (remainder filled in from reference TRBV7-9 and TRBJ2-5): DTGVSQNPRHKITKRGQNVTFRCDPISEHNRLYWYRQTLGQGPEFLTYFQNEAQLEKSRLLSDRFSAERPKGSFSTLEIQRTEQGDSAMYLCASSLRGGPIQETQYFGPGTRLLVL.

The genes are TRBV2 and TRBJ2-7; D not resolved. The CDR3 runs to 14 residues. V was cut by 6 bases and J by 0 bases, with 12 bases left in between. Germline V gene data show CDR1 as SNHLY and CDR2 as FYNNEI. The CDR3 region has the DNA TGTGCCAGCAGCGCCGCCGGAATCTCCTACGAGCAGTACTTC. It codes for CASSAAGISYEQYF.

This chain uses TRBV27 with TRBJ1-6; unclear D gene. Between the trimmed V and J ends, which lost 1 base and 5 bases, there was a span of 9 bases. CDR3 size: 15 residues. Germline CDR1 MNHEY, CDR2 SMNVEV (reference sequence). CDR3 coding DNA: TGTGCCAGCAGTTTATTGGGAAGAAATAATTCACCCCTCCACTTT. This codes for CASSLLGRNNSPLHF.

The chain joins TRBV4-1 to TRBJ1-2; D not resolved. The CDR3 loop spans 17 amino acids. CDR1 MGHRA and CDR2 YSYEKL come from the germline V gene. V lost 0 bases and J lost 3, with 17 bases in between. The CDR3 loop reads CASSQDTGEAFYYGYTF. The CDR3, as DNA: TGCGCCAGCAGCCAAGATACGGGTGAGGCCTTCTACTATGGCTACACCTTC.

J is TRBJ2-5 and V is TRBV20-1; D call uncertain. Germline CDR1 reads DFQATT; CDR2 reads SNEGSKA (reference sequence). V lost 4 bases to trimming and J lost 3 bases, with 6 bases between them. This CDR3 region has 11 residues. CDR3 coding DNA: TGCAGTGCTACCGGCAAAGAGACCCAGTACTTC. It yields the protein CSATGKETQYF.

J is TRBJ2-5 and V is TRBV5-4; D unclear. The DNA end is a closer match to TRBJ2-7, so the J assignment may be wrong. Germline CDR1 is SGHNT and CDR2 is YYREEE (reference sequence). The CDR3 runs 13 residues. The chain's CDR3 is CASSLGSKYEQYF. Written as DNA, the CDR3 is TGTGCCAGCAGCTTGGGTTCTAAGTACGAGCAGTACTTC.

CDR3 sequence reads: CASSLVAMNTEAFF. The CDR3 nucleotides are TGTGCCAGCAGCTTAGTAGCGATGAACACTGAAGCTTTCTTT. The chain has TRBV7-2 and TRBJ1-1, with unresolved D. Germline CDR1 reads SGHTA; CDR2 reads FQGNSA. The CDR3 extends over 14 amino acids. Trimming pared 1 base from V and 0 bases from J, leaving 6 bases between.

This chain links TRBV6-6 with TRBJ1-2, with 11 nucleotides matching TRBD1. The germline V gene has CDR1 MNHNY and CDR2 SVGAGI (reference sequence). This CDR3 contains 13 residues. V shed 6 bases and J 8 bases; nucleotides not matched to a gene: 5. The CDR3 bases are TGTGCCAGCAGGCTGGGACAGGGGGGCGGCTACACCTTC. Encoded protein: CASRLGQGGGYTF.

The chain is built from TRBV5-4 and TRBJ1-2; D is undetermined. Germline V gene sequence: CDR1 SGHNT, CDR2 YYREEE (reference sequence). The CDR3 covers 13 residues. V was trimmed by 0 bases and J by 2 bases, leaving 5 bases between them. CDR3 protein: CASSLDINYGYTF. Here the CDR3 DNA reads TGTGCCAGCAGCTTGGACATCAACTATGGCTACACCTTC.

As for this clone: At one end the junction does not follow the germline gene, possibly because of a read error. The same CDR3 can be traced to other DNA sequences in this sample. The rearrangement joins TRBV9 to TRBJ1-1, with D possibly matching TRBD1 (5 bases). In germline, CDR1 is SGDLS, CDR2 YYNGEE. The CDR3 totals 18 residues. The DNA for the CDR3 is TGTGCCAGCACCAAGCTTGACAGTCCGAACGCCATGAACACTGAAGCTTTTTTT. Translating gives CASTKLDSPNAMNTEAFF.

This chain uses TRBV27 with TRBJ1-2, with D possibly TRBD1 on 5 matching bases. Trimming left V 7 bases short and J 7 bases short, with 25 bases between. The CDR3 consists of 16 residues. Germline V gene sequence: CDR1 MNHEY, CDR2 SMNVEV (reference sequence). The CDR3 DNA is TGTGCCAGCACCACTTTACGGGGGGGAGGGTTCGGTGGCTACACCTTC. Its protein product is CASTTLRGGGFGGYTF.

The chain links TRBV27 to TRBJ2-7; D may be TRBD2 (6 bases). Between the trimmed V and J ends, which lost 5 bases and 0 bases, there was a span of 20 bases. CDR1 is MNHEY and CDR2 is SMNVEV in the germline V gene (reference sequence). This CDR3 is built from 17 residues. CDR3 DNA: TGTGCCAGCAGTCCCAAATCCGGGACTGTGCTCTCCTACGAGCAGTACTTC. Residues: CASSPKSGTVLSYEQYF.

This chain uses TRBV13 with TRBJ2-1; 8 positions match TRBD1. V gave up 6 bases and J gave up 7 bases; unmatched junction bases: 14. Germline V gene data show CDR1 as PRHDT and CDR2 as FYEKMQ (reference sequence). The CDR3 has 16 residues. Here the CDR3 DNA reads TGTGCCAGCAGACAACCTCGGGGCAGGGGGCCAAATGAGCAGTTCTTC. Translated, it gives CASRQPRGRGPNEQFF.

The chain links TRBV4-3 to TRBJ2-1; weak D call: TRBD2 (6 bases). Germline V gives CDR1 LGHNA, CDR2 YSLEER. CDR3 length: 17 residues. The V end was cut by 4 bases, the J end by 5 bases, with 21 bases between. CDR3 region: CASSPQRSGGANNEQFF. The CDR3 bases are TGCGCCAGCAGCCCACAAAGGAGTGGCGGGGCAAACAATGAGCAGTTCTTC.

This rearrangement joins TRBV6-5 to TRBJ2-7; no definite D call. V shed 0 bases and J shed 3 bases, with 9 bases lying between them. The germline CDR1 and CDR2 sequences are MNHEY and SVGAGI. CDR3 length: 14 residues. The CDR3 nucleotides read TGTGCCAGCAGTTACTCAAAAGGGTTCTACGAGCAGTACTTC. This codes for CASSYSKGFYEQYF.

This sequence joins TRBV5-6 and TRBJ1-2; 9 bases fit TRBD1. The CDR3 sequence is 15 residues long. Germline lookup yields CDR1 SGHDT and CDR2 YYEEEE. The trim removed 2 bases at V and 0 bases at J, leaving 2 bases unmatched. DNA of the CDR3: TGTGCCAGCAGCTTTACAGGGGGCTCTAACTATGGCTACACCTTC. As protein: CASSFTGGSNYGYTF.

The chain is built from TRBV4-2 and TRBJ1-5, with 8 bases lining up with TRBD1. The trim removed 4 bases at V and 4 bases at J, leaving 9 bases unmatched. Germline V lookup: CDR1 LGHNA, CDR2 YNFKEQ. The CDR3 is 16 residues long. The CDR3 nucleotides read TGTGCCAGCAGCCTGGAGACAGGGGTGCTAAATCAGCCCCAGCATTTT. This sequence encodes CASSLETGVLNQPQHF.

Only one count was recorded for this clone. The chain uses TRBV2 and TRBJ2-3; 10 nucleotides match TRBD1. Germline V gene data show CDR1 as SNHLY and CDR2 as FYNNEI. This CDR3 has 18 amino acids. The V and J ends lost 6 bases and 3 bases, in that order; junction bases with no gene match: 15. The CDR3: CASSLRTPTGGGTDTQYF. The CDR3, as DNA: TGTGCCAGCAGCCTAAGGACCCCGACAGGGGGCGGGACAGATACGCAGTATTTT.

This clone was counted a few times. This sequence joins TRBV6-5 and TRBJ1-2, with D maybe TRBD1 (5 bases). The CDR3 runs 12 residues. From germline, CDR1 is MNHEY and CDR2 SVGAGI. With 7 bases removed from V and 8 bases from J, the gap between germline ends came to 14 bases. The CDR3 DNA reads as TGTGCCAGCATCGGAGGGGTGGGGGGCTACACCTTC. Its translation: CASIGGVGGYTF.

This chain links TRBV4-2 with TRBJ1-3; D remains ambiguous. The germline V gene encodes CDR1 LGHNA and CDR2 YNFKEQ. Trimming stripped 0 bases from V and 4 bases from J, with 10 bases between. The CDR3 contains 15 residues. The CDR3, as DNA: TGTGCCAGCAGCCAAGAGGGATCGGCGGGAAACACCATATATTTT. This gives the protein CASSQEGSAGNTIYF.

The V call is TRBV5-1, the J call TRBJ2-6, with D maybe TRBD1 (6 bases). Germline V gene data show CDR1 as SGHRS and CDR2 as YFSETQ. CDR3 length: 16 amino acids. V dropped 4 bases and J dropped 2 bases, with 13 bases sitting between them. The DNA for the CDR3 is TGCGCCAGCAGCCTGGATTCAGGGGCTGGGGCCAACGTCCTGACTTTC. The encoded protein is CASSLDSGAGANVLTF.

The chain couples TRBV2 to TRBJ1-3; a weak D match, TRBD1 (6 bases). V was pared by 3 bases and J by 4 bases, with 13 bases between. CDR3 size: 15 residues. From germline, CDR1 is SNHLY and CDR2 FYNNEI. The CDR3 region is CASSDPAGAGNTIYF. The CDR3 region has the DNA TGTGCCAGCAGTGATCCCGCAGGGGCAGGAAACACCATATATTTT.

The V gene is TRBV10-3, the J gene TRBJ1-2; D is perhaps TRBD1 (6 bases). The CDR3 has 13 residues. CDR1 ENHRY and CDR2 SYGVKD come from the germline V gene. Trimming removed 10 bases at V and 1 base at J, with 13 bases between. CDR3 region: CATGQTNNYGYTF. CDR3 nucleotides: TGTGCCACAGGACAGACCAATAACTATGGCTACACCTTC.

The V and J genes are TRBV4-3 and TRBJ2-5; TRBD2 is a possible D gene (5 bases). Trimming pared 1 base from V and 5 bases from J, leaving 14 bases between. The CDR3 is 15 residues long. Germline V gene lookup returns CDR1 LGHNA and CDR2 YSLEER. CDR3 region: CASSQGTFQVETQYF. In DNA, the CDR3 is TGCGCCAGCAGCCAAGGGACTTTCCAGGTCGAGACCCAGTACTTC.

This clone occurred once. The chain joins TRBV30 to TRBJ1-2; no reliable D call. Between the trimmed V and J ends, which lost 0 bases and 6 bases, there was a span of 17 bases. The length of the CDR3 is 15 residues. Per germline, CDR1 GTSNPN and CDR2 SVGIG (reference sequence). CDR3 protein: CAWSVRHPQWNGYTF. The CDR3 DNA sequence: TGTGCCTGGAGTGTACGCCATCCCCAATGGAATGGCTACACCTTC.

CDR3 nucleotide sequence: TGTGCCAGCAGTGGTCTTGCTGGAAACACCATATATTTT. Translation: CASSGLAGNTIYF. The rearrangement links TRBV2 to TRBJ1-3; D gene ambiguous. The CDR3 covers 13 residues. Per the germline V gene, CDR1 is SNHLY and CDR2 is FYNNEI. V gave up 4 bases and J gave up 2 bases, with 6 bases separating them.

There are a few counts of this clone. J is TRBJ2-2 and V is TRBV7-2, with a weak D call TRBD2 (5 bases). V lost 5 bases to trimming and J lost 4 bases, with 14 bases between them. This CDR3 has 15 residues. The germline gives CDR1 SGHTA, CDR2 FQGNSA. The chain's CDR3 is CASSPGIGGTGELFF. CDR3 DNA: TGTGCCAGCAGCCCCGGGATCGGAGGCACCGGGGAGCTGTTTTTT.